One sample yielded the 2 T cell receptor beta chains listed below, sequenced in a study of Graves' ophthalmopathy and Graves' hyperthyroidism. The sequenced template was RNA, covering the TCR beta CDR3 region. The library came from an HTBI-primed first-round RT-PCR and a second-round multiplex PCR. TCRdb re-called the multiplex PCR reads with MiXCR, one entry per CDR3 protein. The top ten clones hold approximately 4.1% of a sample with roughly 600,000 distinct CDR3 sequences, less than 40% of them seen once. Material: peripheral blood or thyroid tissue (not recorded which). The receptors shown here come from an adult man with Graves' hyperthyroidism.

This clonotype was found many times. The chain employs TRBV7-9 and TRBJ2-5, with D possibly TRBD1 on 6 matching bases. Trimming cost V 8 bases and J 6 bases, with 13 bases left between them. CDR1 and CDR2 (germline): SEHNR, FQNEAQ (reference sequence). The CDR3 sequence is 12 residues long. The CDR3, as DNA: TGTGCCAGCGAAAACAGGGTTCAGACCCAGTACTTC. Translation gives CASENRVQTQYF.

The rearrangement joins TRBV20-1 to TRBJ1-2; no reliable D call. V lost 2 bases and J lost 5, with 6 bases in between. Germline V gives CDR1 DFQATT, CDR2 SNEGSKA (reference sequence). CDR3 size: 11 residues. CDR3 protein: CSARLGYGYTF. CDR3 coding DNA: TGCAGTGCTAGATTAGGGTATGGCTACACCTTC.